This paragraph reports one T cell receptor (beta chain). In the original analysis: Estimation of nucleated cell counts relied on the amplification of reference gene primers. The data were produced by immunoSEQ multiplex PCR, yet TCRdb's version contains in-frame clones alone and is incomplete. The V and J calls and clone size come from that table; D and trimming were worked out from the DNA. The sample lists 320,000 or so clones, roughly 87% occurring once. In terms of age and location, participants ranged from roughly 18 to 90 years and lived in about two dozen US areas. Cohorts were assigned according to the clinical history that participants reported. This record belongs to a study of blood T cell repertoires in COVID-19. Background on the study: PBMCs, B-cell-depleted T cells, or T cells were the source of the cDNA or gDNA that made up the material.

Material for sequencing was PBMCs or T cells enriched from blood (not recorded which). The sequence was collected from a woman in her twenties or thirties who had recovered from COVID-19.

CDR3 DNA sequence: TGTGCCAGCGGAACGGCAGGGGAAAACACCGGGGAGCTGTTTTTT. Encoded protein: CASGTAGENTGELFF. The rearrangement joins TRBV7-9 to TRBJ2-2; D possibly corresponds to TRBD1 (6 bases). Germline CDR1 SEHNR, CDR2 FQNEAQ (reference sequence). This CDR3 spans 15 amino acids. The V end lost 8 bases, the J end lost 2 bases, and 15 bases lay between the germline ends.